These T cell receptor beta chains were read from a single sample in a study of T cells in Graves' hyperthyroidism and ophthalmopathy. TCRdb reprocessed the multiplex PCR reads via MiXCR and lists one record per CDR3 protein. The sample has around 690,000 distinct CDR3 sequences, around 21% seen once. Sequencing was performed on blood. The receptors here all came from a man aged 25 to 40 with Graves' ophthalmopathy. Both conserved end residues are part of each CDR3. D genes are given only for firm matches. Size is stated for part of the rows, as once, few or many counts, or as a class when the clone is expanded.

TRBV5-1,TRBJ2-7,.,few,TGCGCCAGCAGCTTGGGGACAAATCCCTACGAGCAGTACTTC,CASSLGTNPYEQYF
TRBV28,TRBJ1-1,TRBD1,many,TGTGCCAGCAGTTTGGGGGACAGGGAAGGCACTGAAGCTTTCTTT,CASSLGDREGTEAFF
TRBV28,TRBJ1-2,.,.,TGTGCCAGCAGTTTATCCCACTATGGCTACACCTTC,CASSLSHYGYTF
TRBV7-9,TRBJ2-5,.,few,TGTGCCAGCAGCTCAGTTAGGACCTCAGGGACCCAGTACTTC,CASSSVRTSGTQYF
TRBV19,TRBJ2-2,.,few,TGTGCCAGTTCGGGACATCTGAACACCGGGGAGCTGTTTTTT,CASSGHLNTGELFF
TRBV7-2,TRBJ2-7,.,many,TGTGCCAGCAGCTTACCGGGACTCAGAACCTACGAGCAGTACTTC,CASSLPGLRTYEQYF
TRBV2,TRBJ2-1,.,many,TGTGCCAGCAGTACGGACAGTTACAATGAGCAGTTCTTC,CASSTDSYNEQFF
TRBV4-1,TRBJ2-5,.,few,TGCGCCAGCAGCCAAGGGGGAACTAGCCCAGAGACCCAGTACTTC,CASSQGGTSPETQYF
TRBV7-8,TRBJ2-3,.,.,TGTGCCAGCAGCCACCGGCCGGGCTCCACAGATACGCAGTATTTT,CASSHRPGSTDTQYF
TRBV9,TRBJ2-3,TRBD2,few,TGTGCCAGCAGCGCCGACCAGGGACTAGCGGGAGCAGATACGCAGTATTTT,CASSADQGLAGADTQYF
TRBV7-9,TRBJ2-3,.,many,TGTGCCAGCAGCTATCCACCAGATACGCAGTATTTT,CASSYPPDTQYF
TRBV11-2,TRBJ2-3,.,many,TGTGCCAGCAGCCAGGGGTGGGAGGTTAGCACAGATACGCAGTATTTT,CASSQGWEVSTDTQYF
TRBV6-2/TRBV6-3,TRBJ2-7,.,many,TGTGCCAGCAGTTCCGCTGGACGGAGCTACGAGCAGTACTTC,CASSSAGRSYEQYF
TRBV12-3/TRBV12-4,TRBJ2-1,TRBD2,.,TGTGCCAGCACTCAGCGGGAGGGCTCCTACAATGAGCAGTTCTTC,CASTQREGSYNEQFF
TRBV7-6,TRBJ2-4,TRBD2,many,TGTGCCAGCAGCTTAGGGGGAGGGGACATTCAGTACTTC,CASSLGGGDIQYF
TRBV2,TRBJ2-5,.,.,TGTGCCAGCACCTTAAGGGCTATGGGGGAGACCCAGTACTTC,CASTLRAMGETQYF
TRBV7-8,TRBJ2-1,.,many,TGTGCCAGCAGCCCTGGAGGCAGCCGGGCCTACAATGAGCAGTTCTTC,CASSPGGSRAYNEQFF
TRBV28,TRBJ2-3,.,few,TGTGCCAGCAGTTCGGGACACGGTGCAGATACGCAGTATTTT,CASSSGHGADTQYF
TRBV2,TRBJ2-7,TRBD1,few,TGTGCCAGCAGTCACCGGGACAGGAAAGACGAGCAGTACTTC,CASSHRDRKDEQYF
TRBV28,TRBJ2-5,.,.,TGTGCCAGCAGTTTTAATTTCGGGACGCCCCAGTACTTC,CASSFNFGTPQYF
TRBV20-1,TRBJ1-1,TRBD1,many,TGCAGTGTAGACAGGGTTGGGGCCAACACTGAAGCTTTCTTT,CSVDRVGANTEAFF
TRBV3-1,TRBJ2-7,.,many,TGTGCCAGCAGCCAAGCCCGCTACGAGCAGTACTTC,CASSQARYEQYF
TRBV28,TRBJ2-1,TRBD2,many,TGTGCCAGCAGTTTATGGGTAGCGGGGGACAATGAGCAGTTCTTC,CASSLWVAGDNEQFF
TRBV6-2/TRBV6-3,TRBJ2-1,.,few,TGTGCCAGCAGTTACAGAGGATACTTTAGCCGTGACTCCTACAATGAGCAGTTCTTC,CASSYRGYFSRDSYNEQFF
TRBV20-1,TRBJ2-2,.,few,TGCAGTGCTAGGCTGGGCACCGGGGAGCTGTTTTTT,CSARLGTGELFF